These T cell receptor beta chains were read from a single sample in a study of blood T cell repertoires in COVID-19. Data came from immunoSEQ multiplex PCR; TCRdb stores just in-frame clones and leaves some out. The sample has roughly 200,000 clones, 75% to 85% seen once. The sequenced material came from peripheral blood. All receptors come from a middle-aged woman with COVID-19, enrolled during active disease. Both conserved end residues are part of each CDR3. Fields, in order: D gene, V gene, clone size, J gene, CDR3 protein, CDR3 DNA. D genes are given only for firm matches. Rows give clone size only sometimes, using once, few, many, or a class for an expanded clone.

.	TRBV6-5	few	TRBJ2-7	CASSYGPQREQYF	TGTGCCAGCAGTTACGGCCCCCAGCGGGAGCAGTACTTC
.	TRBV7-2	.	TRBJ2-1	CASSLAPGVGNEQFF	TGTGCCAGCAGCTTAGCGCCAGGGGTGGGCAATGAGCAGTTCTTC
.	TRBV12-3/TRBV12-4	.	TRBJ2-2	CASSPTGSGELFF	TGTGCCAGCAGCCCCACAGGGTCCGGGGAGCTGTTTTTT
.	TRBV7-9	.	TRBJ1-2	CASSPEGQTHGYTF	TGTGCCAGCAGCCCCGAAGGACAGACCCATGGCTACACCTTC
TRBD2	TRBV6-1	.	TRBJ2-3	CASRETSGMADTQYF	TGTGCCAGCCGAGAGACTAGCGGGATGGCAGATACGCAGTATTTT
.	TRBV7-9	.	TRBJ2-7	CASSSSDRGGYEQYF	TGTGCCAGCAGCTCCTCAGACAGGGGAGGGTACGAGCAGTACTTC
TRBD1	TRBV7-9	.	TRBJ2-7	CASSDRGPYEQYF	TGTGCCAGCAGTGATAGGGGGCCCTACGAGCAGTACTTC
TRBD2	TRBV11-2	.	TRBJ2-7	CASSSPGLEPEQYF	TGTGCCAGCAGCTCACCGGGACTAGAGCCCGAGCAGTACTTC
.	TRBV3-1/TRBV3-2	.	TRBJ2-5	CASSQVQRLQETQYF	TGTGCCAGCAGCCAAGTCCAGCGGTTACAAGAGACCCAGTACTTC
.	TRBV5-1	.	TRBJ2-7	CASSPSGEGYEQYF	TGCGCCAGCAGCCCCTCGGGAGAGGGGTACGAGCAGTACTTC
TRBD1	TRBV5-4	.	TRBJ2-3	CASSLAGRGHTQYF	TGTGCCAGCAGCTTGGCCGGTAGGGGGCATACGCAGTATTTT
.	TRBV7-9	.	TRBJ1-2	CASSLEHLF	TGTGCCAGCAGCTTAGAACACCTCTTC
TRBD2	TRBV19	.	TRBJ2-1	CASTQGLAGAGEQFF	TGTGCCAGTACCCAAGGACTAGCGGGAGCAGGTGAGCAGTTCTTC